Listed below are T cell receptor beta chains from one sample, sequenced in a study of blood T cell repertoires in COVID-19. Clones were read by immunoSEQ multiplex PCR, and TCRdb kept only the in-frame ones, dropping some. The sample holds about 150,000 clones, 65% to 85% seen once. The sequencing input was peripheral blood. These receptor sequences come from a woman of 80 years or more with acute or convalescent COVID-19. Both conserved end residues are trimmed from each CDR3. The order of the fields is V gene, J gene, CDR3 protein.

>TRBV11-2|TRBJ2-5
ASSSPRGRVETQY
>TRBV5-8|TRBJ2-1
ASSPRDWSIYNEQF
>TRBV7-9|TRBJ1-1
AITKRDTEAF
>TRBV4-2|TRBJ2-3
ASSQDPSRGTDTQY
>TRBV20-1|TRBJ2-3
SASGEDTQY
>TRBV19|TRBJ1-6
ASSSDRAYNSPLH
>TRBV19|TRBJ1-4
ASSIPRHPAGVDEKLF
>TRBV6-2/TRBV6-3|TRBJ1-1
ASSYMGAEAF
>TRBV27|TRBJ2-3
ASSSGLAGGRSGNTQY
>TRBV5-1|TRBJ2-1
ASSYSSGSYNEQF
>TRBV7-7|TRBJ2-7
ASSLGGPSGVYEQY
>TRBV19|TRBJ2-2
ASSIREGGGELF
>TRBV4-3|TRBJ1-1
ASSQVPGGGGNTEAF
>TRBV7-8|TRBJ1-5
ASSYGGDRRNQPQH
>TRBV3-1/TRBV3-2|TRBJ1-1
ASSQHLIGGTEAF
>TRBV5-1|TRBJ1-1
ASSGDRVTDTEAF
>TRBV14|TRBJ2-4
ASSQSSYIQY
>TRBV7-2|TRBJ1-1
ASSLAWQNTEAF
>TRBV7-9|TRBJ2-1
ASSPRTSGRARAEQF
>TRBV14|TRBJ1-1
ASREQMNTEAF
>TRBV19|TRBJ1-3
ASGYYRDSGNTIY
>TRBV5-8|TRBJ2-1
ASSLAGGVNEQF
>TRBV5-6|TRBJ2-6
ASRRLSYQGVKGANVLT
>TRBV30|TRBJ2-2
AWSGNGAAGELF
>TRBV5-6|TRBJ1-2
ASSSGTGMNYGYT
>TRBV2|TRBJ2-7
ASSPSSYEQY
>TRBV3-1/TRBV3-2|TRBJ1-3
ASSQGASGNTIY
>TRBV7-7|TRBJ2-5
ASSPSQETQY
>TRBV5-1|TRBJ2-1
ASSLDSGRGAEQF
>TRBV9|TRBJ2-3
ASSPRTSGIADTQY
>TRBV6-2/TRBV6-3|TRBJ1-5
ASSWGGLGQPQH
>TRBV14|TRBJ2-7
ASSLLAGYEQY
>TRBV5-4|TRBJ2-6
ASSLESSGANVLT
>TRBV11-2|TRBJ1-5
ASSIGQGSNQPQH
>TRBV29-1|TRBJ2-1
SVASGRYNEQF
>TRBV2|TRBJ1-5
ASKGYSNQPQH
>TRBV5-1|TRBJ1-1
ASSWGQQYTEAF
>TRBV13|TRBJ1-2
ASDSRRPNYGYT
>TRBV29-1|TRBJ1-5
SVILSNSNQPQH
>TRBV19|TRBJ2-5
ASSLRQRQETQY
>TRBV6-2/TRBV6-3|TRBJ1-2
ASSTRPGQGHYGYT
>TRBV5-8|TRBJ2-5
ATTDRRLQETQY
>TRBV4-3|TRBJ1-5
ASSQEVGGNNQPQH
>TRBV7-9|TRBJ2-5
ASSLRFFESQETQY
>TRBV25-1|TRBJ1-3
ASSAPGVAGNTIY
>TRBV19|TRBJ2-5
ASSIPQSRTQY
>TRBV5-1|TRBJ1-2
ASSPDLIQGNYGYT
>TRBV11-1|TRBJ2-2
ASSPARSTGELF
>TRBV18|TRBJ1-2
ASSPPQGAHGYT
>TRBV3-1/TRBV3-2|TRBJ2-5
ASSQADRRWAVEETQY
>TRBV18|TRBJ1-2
ASSPGTGGPPPYYGYT
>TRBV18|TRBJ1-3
ASSQNRESSGNTIY
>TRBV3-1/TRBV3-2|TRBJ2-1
ASSQDYRVIEQF
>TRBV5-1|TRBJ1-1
ASSLAGGGTEAF
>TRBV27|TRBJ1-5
ASSLVGQVFSNQPQH
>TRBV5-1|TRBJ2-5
ASSSTDRGQETQY
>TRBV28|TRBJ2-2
ASIGQSVTGELF